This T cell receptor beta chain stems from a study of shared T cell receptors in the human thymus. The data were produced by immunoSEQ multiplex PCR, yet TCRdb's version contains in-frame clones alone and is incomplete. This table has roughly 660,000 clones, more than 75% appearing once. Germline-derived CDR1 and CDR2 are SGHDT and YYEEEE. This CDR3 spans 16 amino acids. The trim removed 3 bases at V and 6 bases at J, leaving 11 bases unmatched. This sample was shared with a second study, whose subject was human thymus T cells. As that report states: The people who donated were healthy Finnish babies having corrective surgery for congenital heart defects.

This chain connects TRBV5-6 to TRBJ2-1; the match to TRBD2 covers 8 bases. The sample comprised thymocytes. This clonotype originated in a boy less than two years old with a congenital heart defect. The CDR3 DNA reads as TGTGCCAGCAGCTATTGGCGGGAGGTCCTCTGCAATGAGCAGTTCTTC. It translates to CASSYWREVLCNEQFF. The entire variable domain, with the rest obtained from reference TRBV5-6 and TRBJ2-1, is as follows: DAGVTQSPTHLIKTRGQQVTLRCSPKSGHDTVSWYQQALGQGPQFIFQYYEEEERQRGNFPDRFSGHQFPNYSSELNVNALLLGDSALYLCASSYWREVLCNEQFFGPGTRLTVL.